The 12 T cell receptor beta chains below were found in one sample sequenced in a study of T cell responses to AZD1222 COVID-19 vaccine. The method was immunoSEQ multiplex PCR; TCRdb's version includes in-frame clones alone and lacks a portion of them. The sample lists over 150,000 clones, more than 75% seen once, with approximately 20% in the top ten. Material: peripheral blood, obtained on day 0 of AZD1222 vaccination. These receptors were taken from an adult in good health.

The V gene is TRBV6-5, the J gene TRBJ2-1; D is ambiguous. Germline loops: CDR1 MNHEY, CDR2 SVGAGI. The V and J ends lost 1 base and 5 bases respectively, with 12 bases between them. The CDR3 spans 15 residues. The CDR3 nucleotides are TGTGCCAGCAGTTACTACGTAGGGCTACACAATGAGCAGTTCTTC. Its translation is CASSYYVGLHNEQFF.

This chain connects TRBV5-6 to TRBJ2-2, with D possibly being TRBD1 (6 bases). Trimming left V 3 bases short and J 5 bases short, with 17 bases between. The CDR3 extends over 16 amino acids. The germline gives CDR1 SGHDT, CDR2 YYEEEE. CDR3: CASSSPRRGLTGELFF. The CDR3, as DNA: TGTGCCAGCAGCTCACCCCGCAGGGGCCTAACCGGGGAGCTGTTTTTT. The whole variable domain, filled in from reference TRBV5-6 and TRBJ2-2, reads DAGVTQSPTHLIKTRGQQVTLRCSPKSGHDTVSWYQQALGQGPQFIFQYYEEEERQRGNFPDRFSGHQFPNYSSELNVNALLLGDSALYLCASSSPRRGLTGELFFGEGSRLTVL.

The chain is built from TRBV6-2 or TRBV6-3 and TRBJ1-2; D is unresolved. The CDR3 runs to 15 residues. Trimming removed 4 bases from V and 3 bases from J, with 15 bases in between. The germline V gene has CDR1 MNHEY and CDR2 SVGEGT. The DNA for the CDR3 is TGTGCCAGCAGTTCCCAGGCCTTCGGGGACTATGGCTACACCTTC. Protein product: CASSSQAFGDYGYTF.

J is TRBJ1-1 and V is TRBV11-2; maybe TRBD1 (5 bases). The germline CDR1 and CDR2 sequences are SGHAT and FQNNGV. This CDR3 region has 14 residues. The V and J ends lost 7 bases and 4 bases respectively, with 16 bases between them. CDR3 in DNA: TGTGCCAGCAACCCATCGGGGGGAAGCACTGAAGCTTTCTTT. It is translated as CASNPSGGSTEAFF.

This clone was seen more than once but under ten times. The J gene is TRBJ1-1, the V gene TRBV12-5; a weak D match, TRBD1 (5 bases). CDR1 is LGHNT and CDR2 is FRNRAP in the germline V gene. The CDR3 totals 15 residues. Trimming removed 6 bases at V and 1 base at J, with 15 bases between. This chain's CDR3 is CASGRDGIANTEAFF. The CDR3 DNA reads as TGTGCTAGTGGACGGGACGGAATAGCGAACACTGAAGCTTTCTTT.

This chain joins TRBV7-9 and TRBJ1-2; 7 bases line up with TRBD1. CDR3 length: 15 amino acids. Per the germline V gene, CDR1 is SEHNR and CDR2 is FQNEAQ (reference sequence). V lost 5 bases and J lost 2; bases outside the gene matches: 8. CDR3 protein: CASSEQTGENYGYTF. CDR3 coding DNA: TGTGCCAGCAGCGAACAAACAGGGGAGAACTATGGCTACACCTTC.

CDR3 in DNA: TGTGCCAGCAGCCTACAGGGGAAGCCTGAAGCTTTCTTT. This codes for CASSLQGKPEAFF. V and J are TRBV3-1 (or the pseudogene TRBV3-2) and TRBJ1-1; TRBD1 matches 7 bases. This CDR3 is 13 amino acids long. Germline lookup yields CDR1 LGHDT and CDR2 YNNKEL (reference sequence). Trimming removed 4 bases from V and 6 bases from J; junction bases left unmatched: 5.

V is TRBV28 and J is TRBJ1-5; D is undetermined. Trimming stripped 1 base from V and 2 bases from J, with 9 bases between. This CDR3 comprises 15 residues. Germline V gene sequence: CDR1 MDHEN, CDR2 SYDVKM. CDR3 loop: CASSLFRTGNQPQHF. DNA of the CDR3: TGTGCCAGCAGTTTATTTAGAACAGGCAATCAGCCCCAGCATTTT.

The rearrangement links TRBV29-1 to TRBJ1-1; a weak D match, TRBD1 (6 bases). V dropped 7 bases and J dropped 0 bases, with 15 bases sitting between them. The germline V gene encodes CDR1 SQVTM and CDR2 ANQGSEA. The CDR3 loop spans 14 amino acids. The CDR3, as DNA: TGCAGCGCAGCGCCACAGGGAGTGAACACTGAAGCTTTCTTT. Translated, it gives CSAAPQGVNTEAFF.

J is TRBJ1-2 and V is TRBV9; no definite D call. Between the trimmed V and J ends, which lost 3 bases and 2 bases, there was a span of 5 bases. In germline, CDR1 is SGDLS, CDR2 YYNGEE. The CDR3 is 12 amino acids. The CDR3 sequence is CASSERNYGYTF. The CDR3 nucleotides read TGTGCCAGCAGCGAACGGAACTATGGCTACACCTTC.

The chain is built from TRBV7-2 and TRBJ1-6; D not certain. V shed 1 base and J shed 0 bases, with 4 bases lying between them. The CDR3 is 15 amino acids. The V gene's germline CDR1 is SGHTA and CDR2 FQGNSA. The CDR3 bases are TGTGCCAGCAGCTTAGGGGGCTCCTATAATTCACCCCTCCACTTT. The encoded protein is CASSLGGSYNSPLHF.

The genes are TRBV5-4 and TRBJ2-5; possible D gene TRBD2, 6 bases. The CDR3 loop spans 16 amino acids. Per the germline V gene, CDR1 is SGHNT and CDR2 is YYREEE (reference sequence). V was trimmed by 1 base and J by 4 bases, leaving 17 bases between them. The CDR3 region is CASSLKIGGSRETQYF. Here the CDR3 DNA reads TGTGCCAGCAGCTTGAAGATTGGGGGGAGTCGAGAGACCCAGTACTTC.